Presented here are 4 T cell receptor beta chains from one specimen sequenced in a study of blood T cell repertoires in COVID-19. Libraries were prepared by immunoSEQ multiplex PCR; TCRdb keeps only in-frame clonotypes and omits some of them. Here the sample spans 90,000 or so clones, about 83% being singletons. Sequenced sample: peripheral blood. The receptors shown here come from a woman aged 55-75 years with COVID-19, enrolled during active disease.

V gene TRBV5-1 combines with J gene TRBJ2-1; 8 bases align to TRBD1. Germline V CDR1 and CDR2: SGHRS, YFSETQ. This CDR3 comprises 15 residues. V was clipped by 1 base and J by 0 bases; unmatched bases: 0. The CDR3 DNA follows: TGCGCCAGCAGCTTGACAGGGGGCTCCTACAATGAGCAGTTCTTC. It translates to CASSLTGGSYNEQFF.

The chain has TRBV28 and TRBJ1-5; D is perhaps TRBD1 (6 bases). Trimming shortened V by 5 bases and J by 2 bases, and 10 bases separated the two germline ends. The CDR3 has 14 residues. The germline V gene encodes CDR1 MDHEN and CDR2 SYDVKM. CDR3 protein: CASSPPGGNQPQHF. CDR3 in DNA: TGTGCCAGCAGTCCCCCAGGGGGCAATCAGCCCCAGCATTTT.

The J gene is TRBJ1-4, the V gene TRBV14, with a possible D match to TRBD1 (5 bases). CDR1 and CDR2 from the germline V gene are SGHDN and FVKESK. The CDR3 runs 15 residues. Between the trimmed V and J ends, which lost 4 bases and 10 bases, there was a span of 19 bases. Here the CDR3 DNA reads TGTGCCAGCAGCCCTAATTGGGGCGGCTGGGGAAAACTGTTTTTT. Translation: CASSPNWGGWGKLFF.

The V call is TRBV5-1, the J call TRBJ1-2; no firm D call. The CDR3 has 13 amino acids. CDR1 SGHRS and CDR2 YFSETQ come from the germline V gene. V gave up 4 bases and J gave up 2 bases, with 9 bases separating them. The CDR3 here is CASSGGQNYGYTF. The DNA of the CDR3 is TGCGCCAGCAGCGGCGGTCAGAACTATGGCTACACCTTC.